The entry below gives a single T cell receptor (beta chain) sequence along with its context. Antigen specificity is unknown. CDR1 is SQVTM and CDR2 is ANQGSEA in the germline V gene. This CDR3 region has 13 residues. V lost 4 bases and J lost 0, with 7 bases in between. As to treatment: oral pan-JAK inhibitor, 5-10 mg twice daily. The data originate from a study of CD8+ T cells in alopecia areata. Looking at the study overall: Each of the treated patients was given oral tofacitinib, 5 to 10 mg twice daily, for moderate-to-severe alopecia areata. Tofacitinib ran 6 to 18 months, followed by 6 months off drug.

General observations from the study: Tofacitinib delivered significant drops in scalp clonality and in expanded CD8+ clones among the top 100.

Isolated RNA was reverse transcribed into cDNA used as the sequencing template. TCRdb's table, derived via immunoSEQ multiplex PCR, lists solely in-frame clones and lacks some. This sample has about 300,000 clones, with roughly 64% found just once. The receptor was derived from a human donor with alopecia areata. The chain combines TRBV29-1 with TRBJ1-5; D not certain. This specimen consisted of CD4+ T cells sorted from blood, obtained at week 24, from a patient treated with tofacitinib. CDR3 nucleotides: TGCAGCGTTGCCGCGGTTAGCAATCAGCCCCAGCATTTT. This gives the protein CSVAAVSNQPQHF.